These T cell receptor beta chains were read from a single sample in a study of long-term antiretroviral therapy in people with HIV. Assay used: immunoSEQ multiplex PCR; TCRdb lists only in-frame clones, some missing. The table has about 25,000 clones, about 83% seen once. The starting material was unsorted PBMCs, obtained 3 years after starting antiretroviral therapy. The receptors derive from a young man with HIV. CDR3s leave out the opening cysteine and the closing phenylalanine or tryptophan.

V gene | CDR3 protein
TRBV2 | ASSDSGKGTQY
TRBV29-1 | SVAGQNNQPQH
TRBV15 | ATSPEAGGGPPGGTQY
TRBV6-1 | ASSDPRDRADELGNQPQH
TRBV27 | ASSLRGDTQY
TRBV6-1 | ASSGSGLNTEAF
TRBV5-1 | ASSLIRQGGTGELF
TRBV5-4 | ASSSAVSGGFYNEQF
TRBV5-1 | ASSPDIGQGTDTQY
TRBV29-1 | SVGTADGNTIY
TRBV5-1 | ASSLSQGQGNTGELF
TRBV28 | ASSLGGQEPSPLH
TRBV7-9 | ASSQPEGGRETQY
TRBV6-4 | ASSDTQYNEQF
TRBV5-1 | ASSFDGVGYT